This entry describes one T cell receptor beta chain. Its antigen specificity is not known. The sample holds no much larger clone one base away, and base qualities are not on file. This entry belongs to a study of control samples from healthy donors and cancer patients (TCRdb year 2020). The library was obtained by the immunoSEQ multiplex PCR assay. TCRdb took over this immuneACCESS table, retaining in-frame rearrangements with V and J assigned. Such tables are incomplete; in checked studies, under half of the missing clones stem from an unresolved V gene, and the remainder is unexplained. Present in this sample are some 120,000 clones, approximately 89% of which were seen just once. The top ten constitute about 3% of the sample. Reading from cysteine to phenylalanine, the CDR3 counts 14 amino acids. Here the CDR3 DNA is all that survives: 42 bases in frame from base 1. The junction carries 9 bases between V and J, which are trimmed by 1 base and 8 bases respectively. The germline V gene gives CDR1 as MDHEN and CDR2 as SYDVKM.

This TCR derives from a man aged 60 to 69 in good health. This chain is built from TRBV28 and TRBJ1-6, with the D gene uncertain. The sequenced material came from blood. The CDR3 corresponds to CASSLLVRYSPLHF. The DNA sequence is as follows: TGTGCCAGCAGTTTATTAGTTAGATATTCACCCCTCCACTTT.